The 3 T cell receptor beta chains below were found in one sample sequenced in a study of identical twins. One entry per CDR3 protein, called by TCRdb with MiXCR from the 5' RACE reads. The profile covers 1,800,000 or so distinct CDR3 sequences, with less than 40% appearing a single time and more than 0.25% taken by the ten largest. The sequenced sample consisted of cord blood. The receptors originated from a newborn girl in good health.

In this sample, this clonotype turned up a few times. This chain links TRBV4-2 with TRBJ2-5; D gene uncertain. The end of the DNA fits TRBJ2-7 better, so the J call may be wrong. The V gene's germline CDR1 is LGHNA and CDR2 YNFKEQ. This CDR3 spans 16 amino acids. CDR3 coding DNA: TGTGCCAGCAGCCAAGATCGGTGGCTAGGTTACGGCGAGCAGTACTTC. Translated, it gives CASSQDRWLGYGEQYF.

This clonotype was detected a few times. V usage is TRBV4-1 and J usage is TRBJ2-1; 11 bases line up with TRBD2. The germline gives CDR1 MGHRA, CDR2 YSYEKL. CDR3 size: 18 residues. V dropped 0 bases and J dropped 4; count of bases not matched to a gene: 8. CDR3 sequence: CASSQDRLAGGFYNEQFF. The CDR3 nucleotides are TGCGCCAGCAGCCAAGATCGGCTAGCGGGGGGTTTTTACAATGAGCAGTTCTTC.

V and J are TRBV24-1 and TRBJ2-3, with D perhaps TRBD1 (6 bases). Germline V lookup: CDR1 KGHDR, CDR2 SFDVKD. This CDR3 contains 13 residues. The ends were cut back, 9 bases at V and 6 bases at J, with 15 bases in the middle. DNA for the CDR3: TGTGCCACCTGGGGCAGGGGTACCGATACGCAGTATTTT. Its translation is CATWGRGTDTQYF.